The T cell receptor beta chain under discussion was sequenced for a study of blood T cell repertoires in COVID-19. This clone has a handful of counts. With 8 bases removed from V and 0 bases from J, the gap between germline ends came to 7 bases. Germline CDR1 is ENHRY and CDR2 is SYGVKD. The CDR3 is 13 residues long. Data came from immunoSEQ multiplex PCR; TCRdb stores just in-frame clones and leaves some out. Of more than 100,000 clones detected, 85% appear once; the ten largest clones hold roughly 11%. The clonotype originates from a man aged 80 or over with acute or convalescent COVID-19. The chain joins TRBV10-3 to TRBJ1-4; D remains ambiguous. The specimen sequenced was peripheral blood. The chain's CDR3 is CAIYDSTNEKLFF. CDR3 bases: TGTGCCATCTACGACTCAACTAATGAAAAACTGTTTTTT.